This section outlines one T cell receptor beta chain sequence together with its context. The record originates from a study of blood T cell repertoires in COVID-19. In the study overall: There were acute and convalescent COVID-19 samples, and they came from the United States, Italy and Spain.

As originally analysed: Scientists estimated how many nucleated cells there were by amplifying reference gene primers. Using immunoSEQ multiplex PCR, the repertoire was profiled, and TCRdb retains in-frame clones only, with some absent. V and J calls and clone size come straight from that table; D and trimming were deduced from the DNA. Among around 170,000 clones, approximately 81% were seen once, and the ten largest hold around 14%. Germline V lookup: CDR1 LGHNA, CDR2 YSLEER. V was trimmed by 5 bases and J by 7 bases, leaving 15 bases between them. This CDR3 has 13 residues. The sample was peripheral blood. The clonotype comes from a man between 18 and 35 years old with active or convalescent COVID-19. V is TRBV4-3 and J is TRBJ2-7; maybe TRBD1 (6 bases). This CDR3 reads CASSINRDREQYF. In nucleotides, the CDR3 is TGCGCCAGCAGCATAAACAGGGATAGGGAGCAGTACTTC.